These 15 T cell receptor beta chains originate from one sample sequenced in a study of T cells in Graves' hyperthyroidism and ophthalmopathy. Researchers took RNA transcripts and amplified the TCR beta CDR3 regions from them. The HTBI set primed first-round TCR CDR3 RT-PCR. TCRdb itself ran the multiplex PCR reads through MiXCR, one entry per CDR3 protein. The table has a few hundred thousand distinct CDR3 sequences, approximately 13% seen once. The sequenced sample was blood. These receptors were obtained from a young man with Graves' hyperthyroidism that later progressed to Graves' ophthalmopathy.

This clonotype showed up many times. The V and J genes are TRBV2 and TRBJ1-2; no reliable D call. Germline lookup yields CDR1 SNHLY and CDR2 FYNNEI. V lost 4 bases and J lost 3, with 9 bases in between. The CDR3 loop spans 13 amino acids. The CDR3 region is CASSAGRDYGYTF. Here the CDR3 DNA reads TGTGCCAGCAGTGCAGGACGAGACTATGGCTACACCTTC. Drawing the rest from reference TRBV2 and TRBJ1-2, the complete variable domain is EPEVTQTPSHQVTQMGQEVILRCVPISNHLYFYWYRQILGQKVEFLVSFYNNEISEKSEIFDDQFSVERPDGSNFTLKIRSTKLEDSAMYFCASSAGRDYGYTFGSGTRLTVV.

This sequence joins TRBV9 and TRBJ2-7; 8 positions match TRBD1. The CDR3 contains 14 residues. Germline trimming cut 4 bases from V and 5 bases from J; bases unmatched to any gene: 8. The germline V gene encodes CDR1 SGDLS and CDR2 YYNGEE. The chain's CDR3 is CASSPAGGLNEQYF. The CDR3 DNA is TGTGCCAGCAGCCCAGCAGGGGGCTTAAACGAGCAGTACTTC.

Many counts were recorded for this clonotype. CDR3 DNA: TGTGCCAGCAGTGAAGCTAGAGAGAACACTGAAGCTTTCTTT. Encoded protein: CASSEARENTEAFF. The chain carries TRBV2 and TRBJ1-1; the D is unclear. Germline assignment: CDR1 SNHLY and CDR2 FYNNEI. The length of the CDR3 is 14 residues. Trimming stripped 0 bases from V and 1 base from J, with 6 bases between.

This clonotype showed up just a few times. This CDR3 is CASSLALQGYYGYTF. The CDR3 nucleotides read TGTGCCAGCAGCTTAGCGCTTCAGGGCTACTATGGCTACACCTTC. The chain is built from TRBV7-9 and TRBJ1-2; TRBD1 might be the D (5 bases). Germline-derived CDR1 and CDR2 are SEHNR and FQNEAQ (reference sequence). Trimming pared 0 bases from V and 3 bases from J, leaving 11 bases between. The CDR3 sequence is 15 residues long.

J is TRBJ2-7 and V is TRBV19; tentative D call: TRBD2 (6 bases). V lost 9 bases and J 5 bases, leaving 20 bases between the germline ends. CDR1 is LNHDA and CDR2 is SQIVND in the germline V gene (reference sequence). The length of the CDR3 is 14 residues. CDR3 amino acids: CASSFGGPPDEQYF. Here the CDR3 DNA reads TGTGCCAGCAGCTTCGGGGGACCTCCGGACGAGCAGTACTTC.

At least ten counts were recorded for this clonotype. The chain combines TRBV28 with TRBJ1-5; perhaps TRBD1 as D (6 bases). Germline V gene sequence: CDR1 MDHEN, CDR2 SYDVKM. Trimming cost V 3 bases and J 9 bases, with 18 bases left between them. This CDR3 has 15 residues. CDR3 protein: CASSFSPGASLPQHF. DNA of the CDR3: TGTGCCAGCAGTTTCAGTCCGGGGGCATCTCTGCCCCAGCATTTT.

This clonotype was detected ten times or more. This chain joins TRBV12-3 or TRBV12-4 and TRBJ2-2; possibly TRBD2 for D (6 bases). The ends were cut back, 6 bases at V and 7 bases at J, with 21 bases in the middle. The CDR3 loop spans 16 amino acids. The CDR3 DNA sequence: TGTGCCAGCAGACGCCCCCTAGGCACCGGGGGCGGGGAGCTGTTTTTT. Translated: CASRRPLGTGGGELFF.

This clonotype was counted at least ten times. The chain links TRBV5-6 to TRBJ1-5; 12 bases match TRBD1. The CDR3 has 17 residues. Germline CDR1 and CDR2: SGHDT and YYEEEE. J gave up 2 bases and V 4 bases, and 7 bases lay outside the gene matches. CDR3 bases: TGTGCCAGCAGCCGGGACAGGGGGCGTTATGGCAATCAGCCCCAGCATTTT. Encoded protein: CASSRDRGRYGNQPQHF.

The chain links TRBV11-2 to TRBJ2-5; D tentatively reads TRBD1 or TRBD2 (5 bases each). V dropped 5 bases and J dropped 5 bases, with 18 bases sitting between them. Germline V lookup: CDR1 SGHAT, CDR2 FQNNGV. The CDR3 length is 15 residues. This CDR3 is CASSHGTRGWETQYF. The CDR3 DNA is TGTGCCAGCAGCCACGGGACCCGTGGTTGGGAGACCCAGTACTTC.

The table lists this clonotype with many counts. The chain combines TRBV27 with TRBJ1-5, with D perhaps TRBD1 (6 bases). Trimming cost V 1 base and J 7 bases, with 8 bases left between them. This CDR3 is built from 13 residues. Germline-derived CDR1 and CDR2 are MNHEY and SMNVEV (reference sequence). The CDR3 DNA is TGTGCCAGCAGTTTATTTGGGGGCCAGCCCCAGCATTTT. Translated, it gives CASSLFGGQPQHF.

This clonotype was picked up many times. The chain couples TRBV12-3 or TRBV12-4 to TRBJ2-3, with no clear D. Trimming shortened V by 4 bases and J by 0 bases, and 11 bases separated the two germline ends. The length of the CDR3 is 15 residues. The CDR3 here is CASSSTVASTDTQYF. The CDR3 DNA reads TGTGCCAGCAGTTCCACCGTCGCCAGCACAGATACGCAGTATTTT.

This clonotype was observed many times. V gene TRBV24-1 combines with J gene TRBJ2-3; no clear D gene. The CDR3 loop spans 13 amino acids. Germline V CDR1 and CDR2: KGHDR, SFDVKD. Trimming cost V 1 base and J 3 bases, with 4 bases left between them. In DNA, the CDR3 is TGTGCCACCAGTGATTTTGTTACAGATACGCAGTATTTT. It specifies CATSDFVTDTQYF.

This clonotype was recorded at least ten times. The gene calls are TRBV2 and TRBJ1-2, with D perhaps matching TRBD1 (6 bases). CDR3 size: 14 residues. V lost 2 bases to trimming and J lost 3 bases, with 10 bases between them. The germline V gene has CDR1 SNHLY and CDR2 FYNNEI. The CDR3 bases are TGTGCCAGCAGTGAACAACAGGGCCACTATGGCTACACCTTC. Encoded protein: CASSEQQGHYGYTF.

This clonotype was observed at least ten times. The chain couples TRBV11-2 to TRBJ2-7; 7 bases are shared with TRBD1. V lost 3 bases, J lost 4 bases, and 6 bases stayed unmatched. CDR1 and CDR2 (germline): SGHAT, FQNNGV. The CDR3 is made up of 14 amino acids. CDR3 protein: CASSLGSRGYEQYF. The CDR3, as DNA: TGTGCCAGCAGCTTGGGATCCAGGGGGTACGAGCAGTACTTC.

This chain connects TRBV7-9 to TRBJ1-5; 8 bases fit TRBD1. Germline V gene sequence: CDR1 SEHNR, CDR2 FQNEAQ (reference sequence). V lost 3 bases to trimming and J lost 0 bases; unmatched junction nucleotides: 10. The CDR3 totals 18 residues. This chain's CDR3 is CASSLTGAGGNSNQPQHF. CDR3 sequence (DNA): TGTGCCAGCAGCTTGACAGGGGCCGGGGGAAATAGCAATCAGCCCCAGCATTTT.